In its sample, the clone carrying this T cell receptor beta chain was seen a few times. Its antigen is as yet unknown. This sample was taken from a study of beta chain features in type 1 diabetes. Study as a whole: Healthy donors and patients showed comparable age, gender and cell yields. Study findings and constraints: All four CD4+ subsets of Type 1 diabetes patients contained TCRB CDR3s that were moderately but significantly shorter. For patients, the naive, central memory and Treg TCRB repertoires appeared more alike than for healthy donors. High TCR expression in some cells could lead to their over-representation in cDNA sequencing.

The CDR3 totals 15 residues. V was clipped by 5 bases and J by 4 bases, with 16 bases between them. From germline, CDR1 is SGHAT and CDR2 FQNNGV. The sequenced template was cDNA made from the entire isolated RNA. The table came from immunoSEQ multiplex PCR; TCRdb's copy has only in-frame clones and leaves some out. The sample yields more than 50,000 clones, 59% seen once. The sequencing sample was made of Tregs from blood. The chain is built from TRBV11-2 and TRBJ2-3; D might be TRBD1 (7 bases). The clonotype comes from a woman between 18 and 29 years old in good health. The CDR3 region is CASSPTAGGSDTQYF. The CDR3 DNA sequence: TGTGCCAGCAGCCCGACCGCAGGGGGGTCAGATACGCAGTATTTT.